This T cell receptor beta chain was sequenced in a study of blood T cells in healthy people across ages. Study outcomes and limitations: Older individuals had lower TCR beta diversity per million T cells (the decline was roughly linear). Any changes in expanded clonotypes were possibly confounded, as donor CMV status remained unknown.

Trimming took off 2 bases at V and 10 bases at J, with 14 bases between the two ends. The CDR3 has 14 amino acids. Per germline, CDR1 LGHDT and CDR2 YNNKEL (reference sequence). This clonotype was counted once. No antigen is known for it. The authors ran a second PCR of 7 to 11 cycles using a sample-barcoded 5' primer and a J-beta primer mix. TCRdb re-analysed the 5' RACE reads in MiXCR, keeping a single row per CDR3 protein. The profile covers about 900,000 distinct CDR3 sequences, with about 48% appearing a single time and about an eighth taken by the ten largest. The rearrangement uses TRBV3-1 and TRBJ1-4; no clear D gene. What was sequenced was blood. The sequence was obtained from a man younger than 45 in good health. The CDR3 DNA sequence: TGTGCCAGCAGCCAATCCGGGATCGAAGGAAAACTGTTTTTT. Its protein is CASSQSGIEGKLFF.